This TCR beta chain was retrieved from a study of cytomegalovirus exposure and HLA in healthy donors. Data came from immunoSEQ multiplex PCR; TCRdb stores just in-frame clones and leaves some out. This table has 150,000 or so clones, about 90% appearing once. Germline CDR1 is LNHDA and CDR2 is SQIVND (reference sequence). V lost 0 bases to trimming and J lost 10 bases, with 10 bases between them. This CDR3 spans 13 amino acids. This clone was detected only once. The rearrangement links TRBV19 to TRBJ1-5; no definite D call. The TCR comes from a woman aged 25 to 45 in good health and CMV-seropositive. Sequenced input: PBMCs. The CDR3 bases are TGTGCCAGTAGTATAGACCCTCGGTCACCCCAGCATTTT. Translating gives CASSIDPRSPQHF.